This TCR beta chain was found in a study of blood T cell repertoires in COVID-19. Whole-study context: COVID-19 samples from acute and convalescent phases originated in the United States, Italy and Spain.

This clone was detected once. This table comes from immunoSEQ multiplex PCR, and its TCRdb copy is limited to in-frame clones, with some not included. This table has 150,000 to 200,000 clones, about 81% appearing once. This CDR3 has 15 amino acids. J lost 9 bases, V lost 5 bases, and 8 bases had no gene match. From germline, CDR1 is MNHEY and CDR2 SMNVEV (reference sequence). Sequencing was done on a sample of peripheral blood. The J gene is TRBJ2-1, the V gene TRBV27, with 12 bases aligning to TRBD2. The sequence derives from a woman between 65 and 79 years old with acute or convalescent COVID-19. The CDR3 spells CASSQLAGGGPEQFF. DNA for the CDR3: TGTGCCAGCAGTCAACTAGCGGGGGGCGGGCCTGAGCAGTTCTTC.